This TCR beta chain was sequenced in a study of cytomegalovirus exposure and HLA in healthy donors (dated by TCRdb to 2016 to 2017). With respect to the entire study: According to a later analysis, one platform produced both the roughly 130 validation repertoires and the 720 or so repertoires of the first cohort. The study aimed to test whether signatures of past pathogen exposure could be identified by cataloging public T cell receptors. Along with the roughly 710-subject first cohort, a separate validation cohort of over a hundred different subjects was used. High-throughput TCR immunosequencing, statistical association of individual TCRs with disease status, and machine learning were combined to predict cytomegalovirus infection status.

The donors were included in the validation cohort of roughly 130 subjects, a group kept apart from the roughly 700-subject first cohort. With regard to this clone: Its antigen target is currently unknown. Base qualities are not provided; no much larger clone lies one nucleotide away.

Spanning cysteine to phenylalanine, the CDR3 consists of 15 amino acids. Only CDR3 DNA remains: 45 bases, in frame from the first base. The germline V end is reduced by 5 bases and the J end by 3 bases; junction bases left unmatched: 7. According to the germline V gene, CDR1 reads SGHTA and CDR2 reads FQGNSA. Results the study describes overall, beyond this receptor: The authors suggested that the approach could potentially be extended to other disease states and immunological phenotypes. All 120 or so repertoires were used to score co-occurrence in the validation cohort in a later analysis, because that analysis had no HLA typing for the cohort. In vitro tests confirmed that a few of the cytomegalovirus-associated TCR beta chains recognize cytomegalovirus antigens. Most TCR sequences were seen in very few donors, while some public TCRs were found in many individuals. In the study, roughly 160 TCR beta chains were listed as associated with cytomegalovirus. In a later analysis, TCRs clustered in the first cohort were found to also tend to co-occur in the 110 or so validation repertoires, with 85% to 95% of cluster scores above 0. In both the original and validation cohorts, the classifier was reported to diagnose cytomegalovirus status with high specificity and sensitivity.

Preparation of the library involved the immunoSEQ multiplex PCR assay. From the authors' description of their analysis: A statistical classification framework was developed to diagnose cytomegalovirus status using the catalog of TCR beta chain sequences. TCRdb provides this immuneACCESS table in a form limited to in-frame rearrangements. Some clones are lacking; in checked studies, under half of them reflect an unresolved V gene, and why the rest are absent is not known. D and trimming come from the DNA, and the V and J calls and clone size come from that table. The sample yields 90,000 to 100,000 clones; roughly 92% were counted once. Approximately 1.1% of the sample belongs to the ten largest clones.

The chain links TRBV7-2 with TRBJ1-5, and 7 junctional nucleotides match TRBD1. This receptor was taken from a woman aged 30 to 39 in good health and CMV-seropositive. Sequenced input: PBMCs. The DNA sequence is as follows: TGTGCCAGCAGCCCTGGACAGGCTAACAATCAGCCCCAGCATTTT. The resulting protein is CASSPGQANNQPQHF.